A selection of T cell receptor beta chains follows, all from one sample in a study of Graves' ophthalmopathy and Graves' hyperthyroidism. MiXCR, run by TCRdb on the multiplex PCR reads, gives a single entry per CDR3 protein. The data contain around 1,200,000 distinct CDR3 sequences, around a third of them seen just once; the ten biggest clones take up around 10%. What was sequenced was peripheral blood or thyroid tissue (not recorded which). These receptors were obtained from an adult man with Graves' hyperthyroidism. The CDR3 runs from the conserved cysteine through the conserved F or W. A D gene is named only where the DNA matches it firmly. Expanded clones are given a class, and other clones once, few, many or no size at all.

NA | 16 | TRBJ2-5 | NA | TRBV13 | TGTGCCAGCAGCTTAGGCGATCAGGGGATGGAAGAGACCCAGTACTTC | CASSLGDQGMEETQYF
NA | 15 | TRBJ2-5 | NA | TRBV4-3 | TGCGCCAGCAGCCAAGACGGGGAGCACCAAGAGACCCAGTACTTC | CASSQDGEHQETQYF
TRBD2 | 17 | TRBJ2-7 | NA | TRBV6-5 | TGTGCCAGCAGTTACACAGTGTCCGGGACTAGCGGCTACGAGCAGTACTTC | CASSYTVSGTSGYEQYF
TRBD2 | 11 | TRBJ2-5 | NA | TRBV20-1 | TGCAGTGCTCTATCGGGACTAGCCCAGTACTTC | CSALSGLAQYF
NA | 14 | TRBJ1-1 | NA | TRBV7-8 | TGTGCCAGCAGGTCTGGGCGCCGGAACACTGAAGCTTTCTTT | CASRSGRRNTEAFF
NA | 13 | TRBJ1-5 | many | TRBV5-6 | TGTGCCAGCAGCTTGAGGTTCAATCAGCCCCAGCATTTT | CASSLRFNQPQHF
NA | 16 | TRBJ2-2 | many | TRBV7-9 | TGTGCCAGCAGCTTAGTGGAGGACAACCTCACCGGGGAGCTGTTTTTT | CASSLVEDNLTGELFF
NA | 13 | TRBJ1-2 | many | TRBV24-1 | TGTGCCACCAGTGATCCGACTACCTATGGCTACACCTTC | CATSDPTTYGYTF
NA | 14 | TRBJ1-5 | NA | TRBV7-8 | TGTGCCTGGAGTGTAAACTCCAGGAATCAGCCCCAGCATTTT | CAWSVNSRNQPQHF
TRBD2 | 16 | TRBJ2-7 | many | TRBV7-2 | TGTGCCAGCGCCTGGATTGGGGCGGGAGGCACCCTTCAGCAGTACTTC | CASAWIGAGGTLQQYF
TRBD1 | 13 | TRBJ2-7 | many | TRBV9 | TGTGCCAGCAGCAATCGACAGGGCTCCGAGCAGTACTTC | CASSNRQGSEQYF
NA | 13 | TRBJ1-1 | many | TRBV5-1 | TGCGCCAGCACCGACGACGGGAACACTGAAGCTTTCTTT | CASTDDGNTEAFF
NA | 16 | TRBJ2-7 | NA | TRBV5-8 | TGTGCCAGCAGCGCTCCACGGGACCGAACTGACTACGAGCAGTACTTC | CASSAPRDRTDYEQYF
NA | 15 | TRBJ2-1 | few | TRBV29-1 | TGCAGCGCCACAGGGCGAGGGAGCTCCTACAATGAGCAGTTCTTC | CSATGRGSSYNEQFF
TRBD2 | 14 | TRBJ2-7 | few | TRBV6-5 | TGTGCCAGCAGCCCGGGACTAGCTCGGGACGAGCAGTACTTC | CASSPGLARDEQYF
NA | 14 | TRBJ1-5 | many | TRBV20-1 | TGCAGTGCTAGCAGGGTTGGAAGCAATCAGCCCCAGCATTTT | CSASRVGSNQPQHF
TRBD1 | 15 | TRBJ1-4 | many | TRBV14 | TGTGCCAGCAGCCAGACCGGGACAGGGCCTGAAAAACTGTTTTTT | CASSQTGTGPEKLFF
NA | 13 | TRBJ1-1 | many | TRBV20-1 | TGCAGTGCTAGAGAGCGTTGGATCACTGAAGCTTTCTTT | CSARERWITEAFF
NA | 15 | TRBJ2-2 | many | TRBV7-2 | TGTGCCAGCAGAGGAGAGTGGGTATTTGGCGGGGAGCTGTTTTTT | CASRGEWVFGGELFF
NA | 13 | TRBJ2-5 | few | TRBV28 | TGTGCCAGCAGTCGGGACTGGGGAGAGACCCAGTACTTC | CASSRDWGETQYF
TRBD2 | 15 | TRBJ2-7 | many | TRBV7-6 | TGTGCCAGCACCCCGGCGGGAGGGTCGCCCTACGAGCAGTACTTC | CASTPAGGSPYEQYF
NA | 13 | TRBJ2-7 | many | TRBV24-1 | TGTGCCACCAGGGGGACCGCCTCGGGGGAGCAGTACTTC | CATRGTASGEQYF
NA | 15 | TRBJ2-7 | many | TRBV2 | TGTGCCAGCAGCGGGAGCAGGCAGGGGAGCTACGAGCAGTACTTC | CASSGSRQGSYEQYF
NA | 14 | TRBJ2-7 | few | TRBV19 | TGTGCCAGTAGTATGAGACGAGGCTCCTACGAGCAGTACTTC | CASSMRRGSYEQYF
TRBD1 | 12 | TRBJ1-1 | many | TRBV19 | TGTGCCAGTAGTGACAGGGGAGGCGAAGCTTTCTTT | CASSDRGGEAFF
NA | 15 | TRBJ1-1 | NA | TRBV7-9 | TGTGCCAGCAGCTGGAGTGGGGGGACGAACACTGAAGCTTCCTTT | CASSWSGGTNTEASF
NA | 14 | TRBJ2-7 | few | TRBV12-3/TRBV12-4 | TGTGCCAGCAGTTTTGGCGGGGTGACCTACGAGCAGTACTTC | CASSFGGVTYEQYF
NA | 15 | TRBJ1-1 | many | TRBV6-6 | TGTGCCAGCAGTTACCAAGGCAGGACGAACACTGAAGCTTTCTTT | CASSYQGRTNTEAFF
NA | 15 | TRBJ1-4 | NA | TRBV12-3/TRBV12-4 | TGTGCCAGCAGTTTTGGCAGAAGTGTTGCGGAAAAACTGTTTTTT | CASSFGRSVAEKLFF
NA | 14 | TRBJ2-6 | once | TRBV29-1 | TGCAGCGTTGGGTCGAAACAGGGGGCCAACGTCCTGACTTTC | CSVGSKQGANVLTF
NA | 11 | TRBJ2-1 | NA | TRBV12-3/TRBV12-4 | TGTGCCAGCAGTTTAGCTACCGAGCAGTTCTTC | CASSLATEQFF
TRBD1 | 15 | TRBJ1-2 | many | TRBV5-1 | TGCGCCAGCAGCTTGGGGACAGGGGATGCCTATGGCTACACCTTC | CASSLGTGDAYGYTF
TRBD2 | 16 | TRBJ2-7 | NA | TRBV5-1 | TGCGCCAGCAGCTTGAGGCTAGCGGGAATGGAGTACGAGCAGTACTTC | CASSLRLAGMEYEQYF
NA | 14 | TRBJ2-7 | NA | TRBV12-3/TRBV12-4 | TGTGCCAGCAGTTTAGATGGACCTTCCTACGAGCAGTACTTC | CASSLDGPSYEQYF
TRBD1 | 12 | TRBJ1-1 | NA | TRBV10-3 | TGTGCCACGTCGGGACAGGGTCTTGAAGCTTTCTTT | CATSGQGLEAFF
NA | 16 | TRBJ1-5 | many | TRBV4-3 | TGCGCCAGCAGCCAGGGAATGGGGGCGAGCAATCAGCCCCAGCATTTT | CASSQGMGASNQPQHF
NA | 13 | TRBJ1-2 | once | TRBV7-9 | TGTGCCAGCAGCCACCCCAGTAACTATGGCTACACCTTC | CASSHPSNYGYTF
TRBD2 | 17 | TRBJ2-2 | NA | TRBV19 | TGTGCCAGTAGTATAATGGCGGGAGGACTGAACACCGGGGAGCTGTTTTTT | CASSIMAGGLNTGELFF
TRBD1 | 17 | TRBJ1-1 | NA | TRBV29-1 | TGCAGCGTTGAAGATCGGGGAACAGGGGGCCGTGGCACTGAAGCTTTCTTT | CSVEDRGTGGRGTEAFF
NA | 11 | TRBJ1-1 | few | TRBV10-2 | TGTGCCAGCAGTGCAGGACCTGAAGCTTTCTTT | CASSAGPEAFF